A single sample gave rise to the 24 T cell receptor beta chains below, sequenced in a study of TIL therapy for anti-PD-1-resistant metastatic lung cancer. Documented time point: pre-treatment sample, taken before nivolumab and TIL therapy. The libraries were made with immunoSEQ v3. TCRdb keeps only in-frame clones here, not all; method: immunoSEQ multiplex PCR. The sample includes about 49,000 clones, around 80% seen only once; the top ten take roughly 16%. Here the sequenced sample was blood, taken at baseline. The source is a man aged 65-85 years with non-small cell lung cancer.

The chain recombines TRBV7-9 with TRBJ2-7, with 7 bases matching TRBD1. J gave up 4 bases and V 5 bases, and 8 bases lay outside the gene matches. CDR1 is SEHNR and CDR2 is FQNEAQ in the germline V gene (reference sequence). The CDR3 has 14 residues. The CDR3 DNA is TGTGCCAGCAGCCCCCACAAACAGGGGTACGAGCAGTACTTC. Translated, it gives CASSPHKQGYEQYF.

V gene TRBV6-1 combines with J gene TRBJ1-2; no reliable D call. The CDR3 spans 14 residues. The germline V gene has CDR1 MNHNS and CDR2 SASEGT. The V end was cut by 6 bases, the J end by 1 base, with 12 bases between. The CDR3 nucleotides read TGTGCCAGCAGAGACTTAAGAGATAACTATGGCTACACCTTC. Translation gives CASRDLRDNYGYTF.

The chain combines TRBV18 with TRBJ1-5, with D possibly TRBD1 on 6 matching bases. The length of the CDR3 is 14 residues. V gave up 2 bases and J gave up 6 bases, with 11 bases separating them. Germline V gene data show CDR1 as KGHSH and CDR2 as LQKENI. Here the CDR3 DNA reads TGTGCCAGCTCACCATCCGGGGGCGGTCAGCCCCAGCATTTT. It encodes CASSPSGGGQPQHF.

This sequence joins TRBV29-1 and TRBJ1-1; a possible D gene is TRBD1 (6 bases). CDR1 SQVTM and CDR2 ANQGSEA come from the germline V gene. The ends were cut back, 4 bases at V and 3 bases at J, with 15 bases in the middle. The CDR3 extends over 14 amino acids. The CDR3 DNA follows: TGCAGCGTTGTAACAGGGACAAAGGACACTGAAGCTTTCTTT. Translated: CSVVTGTKDTEAFF.

This sequence joins TRBV27 and TRBJ2-3; 8 positions match TRBD1. The germline gives CDR1 MNHEY, CDR2 SMNVEV (reference sequence). V dropped 3 bases and J dropped 1; count of bases not matched to a gene: 3. The CDR3 is 15 amino acids. Here the CDR3 DNA reads TGTGCCAGCAGTTTTGGACAGGGTGGCACAGATACGCAGTATTTT. Its protein product is CASSFGQGGTDTQYF.

This chain joins TRBV4-1 and TRBJ2-1, with TRBD1 matching over 7 bases. Trimming cost V 1 base and J 0 bases; bases outside gene matches: 6. Germline V CDR1 and CDR2: MGHRA, YSYEKL. This CDR3 is 17 amino acids long. CDR3 nucleotides: TGCGCCAGCAGCCAAGGGAGTAGGGACAGCTCCTACAATGAGCAGTTCTTC. It translates to CASSQGSRDSSYNEQFF.

This rearrangement joins TRBV6-5 to TRBJ2-3; no definite D call. The ends were cut back, 2 bases at V and 4 bases at J, with 10 bases in the middle. Per the germline V gene, CDR1 is MNHEY and CDR2 is SVGAGI. This CDR3 is 14 amino acids long. The CDR3 coding sequence is TGTGCCAGCAGTTACGGCGGTAGCCCAGATACGCAGTATTTT. This encodes CASSYGGSPDTQYF.

The chain recombines TRBV29-1 with TRBJ2-1; 10 bases agree with TRBD2. The CDR3 loop spans 16 amino acids. The ends lost 3 bases at V and 1 base at J; junction bases unmatched: 6. Germline lookup yields CDR1 SQVTM and CDR2 ANQGSEA. The CDR3 nucleotides read TGCAGCGTTGACCTAGCGGGAGTAAGGTCCTACAATGAGCAGTTCTTC. Its protein is CSVDLAGVRSYNEQFF.

The table lists this clone with a few counts. The CDR3 DNA reads as TGTGCCAGCAGCTTAGGACAGGGGATACAAGATACGCAGTATTTT. It specifies CASSLGQGIQDTQYF. This chain connects TRBV7-9 to TRBJ2-3; 8 bases agree with TRBD1. The trim removed 1 base at V and 5 bases at J, leaving 5 bases unmatched. The CDR3 is 15 amino acids. The germline V gene encodes CDR1 SEHNR and CDR2 FQNEAQ (reference sequence). Complete variable domain (other parts from reference TRBV7-9 and TRBJ2-3): DTGVSQNPRHKITKRGQNVTFRCDPISEHNRLYWYRQTLGQGPEFLTYFQNEAQLEKSRLLSDRFSAERPKGSFSTLEIQRTEQGDSAMYLCASSLGQGIQDTQYFGPGTRLTVL.

This chain joins TRBV11-2 and TRBJ1-1; D might be TRBD1 (5 bases). This CDR3 has 13 amino acids. Germline loops: CDR1 SGHAT, CDR2 FQNNGV. Trimming left V 5 bases short and J 6 bases short, with 13 bases between. The DNA of the CDR3 is TGTGCCAGCAGCCCAGGGCGGGTATCTGAAGCTTTCTTT. Translated, it gives CASSPGRVSEAFF.

The V call is TRBV27, the J call TRBJ1-2; TRBD1 agrees at 7 bases. Germline V gene sequence: CDR1 MNHEY, CDR2 SMNVEV (reference sequence). The length of the CDR3 is 16 residues. Losses at the gene ends were 0 bases for V and 4 bases for J; bases not matched to a gene: 8. The CDR3 region is CASSLSGTAKAYGYTF. The CDR3 DNA sequence: TGTGCCAGCAGTTTATCGGGGACAGCGAAGGCCTATGGCTACACCTTC.

The chain is built from TRBV28 and TRBJ1-5; possibly TRBD1 for D (5 bases). In germline, CDR1 is MDHEN, CDR2 SYDVKM. This CDR3 has 16 amino acids. Trimming removed 2 bases from V and 3 bases from J, with 14 bases in between. For the CDR3, the DNA is TGTGCCAGCAGTTTAGGGGGGTTATTGTCCAATCAGCCCCAGCATTTT. Translated, it gives CASSLGGLLSNQPQHF.

This clone has just a few counts. This sequence joins TRBV27 and TRBJ1-6; 7 positions match TRBD1. CDR3 length: 14 amino acids. V shed 5 bases, J shed 6 bases, and the junction held 4 bases outside the gene matches. Per the germline V gene, CDR1 is MNHEY and CDR2 is SMNVEV (reference sequence). The CDR3 reads CASSPGQRNSPLHF. Written as DNA, the CDR3 is TGTGCCAGCAGTCCGGGACAGCGTAATTCACCCCTCCACTTT.

The chain uses TRBV19 and TRBJ1-2, with a tentative D call TRBD1 (5 bases). Per germline, CDR1 LNHDA and CDR2 SQIVND (reference sequence). The CDR3 consists of 14 residues. V lost 6 bases and J lost 2, with 13 bases in between. CDR3 loop: CASRGTQENYGYTF. CDR3 bases: TGTGCCAGTAGGGGAACACAGGAGAACTATGGCTACACCTTC.

The chain couples TRBV5-1 to TRBJ2-4, with TRBD1 matching over 7 bases. The trim removed 0 bases at V and 0 bases at J, leaving 12 bases unmatched. The CDR3 has 19 amino acids. CDR1 and CDR2 from the germline V gene are SGHRS and YFSETQ. The CDR3 DNA sequence: TGCGCCAGCAGCTTGGCAACTTTACAGGGGAACCTAGCCAAAAACATTCAGTACTTC. Protein product: CASSLATLQGNLAKNIQYF.

The chain is built from TRBV11-2 and TRBJ2-2; TRBD2 aligns across 8 bases. Germline V gives CDR1 SGHAT, CDR2 FQNNGV. The V gene end was trimmed by 1 base and the J gene end by 8 bases; junction bases not matched to a gene: 6. CDR3 length: 15 residues. The CDR3 DNA sequence: TGTGCCAGCAGCTTAGGGACTAGCAACTCTGGGGAGCTGTTTTTT. This gives the protein CASSLGTSNSGELFF.

V usage is TRBV14 and J usage is TRBJ2-7; 7 bases map to TRBD2. The V gene's germline CDR1 is SGHDN and CDR2 FVKESK. The V gene end was trimmed by 6 bases and the J gene end by 4 bases; junction bases not matched to a gene: 6. This CDR3 spans 13 amino acids. This CDR3 is CASSLQGLYEQYF. DNA of the CDR3: TGTGCCAGCAGTCTCCAGGGACTATACGAGCAGTACTTC. The full variable domain, rest sourced from reference TRBV14 and TRBJ2-7, is EAGVTQFPSHSVIEKGQTVTLRCDPISGHDNLYWYRRVMGKEIKFLLHFVKESKQDESGMPNNRFLAERTGGTYSTLKVQPAELEDSGVYFCASSLQGLYEQYFGPGTRLTVT.

The rearrangement links TRBV7-2 to TRBJ1-1; D unresolved. The CDR3 covers 15 residues. V was shortened by 5 bases and J by 1 base, with 14 bases between the two germline ends. CDR1 SGHTA and CDR2 FQGNSA come from the germline V gene. Here the CDR3 DNA reads TGTGCCAGCAGCCCCATGATAACGGGGAACACTGAAGCTTTCTTT. Protein product: CASSPMITGNTEAFF.

The V call is TRBV7-8, the J call TRBJ2-7; D remains ambiguous. This CDR3 has 13 residues. With 6 bases removed from V and 4 bases from J, the gap between germline ends came to 13 bases. The germline gives CDR1 SGHVS, CDR2 FQNEAQ. The CDR3 region has the DNA TGTGCCAGCAGATCAGGACCCCCTTACGAGCAGTACTTC. It is translated as CASRSGPPYEQYF.

The sample holds one count of this clone. The chain joins TRBV7-9 to TRBJ2-2; D is ambiguous. The germline V and J ends were trimmed by 1 base and 0 bases, with 6 bases remaining between them. Germline lookup yields CDR1 SEHNR and CDR2 FQNEAQ (reference sequence). The CDR3 sequence is 15 residues long. The CDR3 DNA follows: TGTGCCAGCAGCTTAGGTGGTGCGAACACCGGGGAGCTGTTTTTT. Amino acid sequence: CASSLGGANTGELFF.

DNA for the CDR3: TGTGCCAGTAGTATTAACCAGGGGGGGAACACTGAAGCTTTCTTT. Translated, it gives CASSINQGGNTEAFF. The V gene is TRBV19, the J gene TRBJ1-1; TRBD1 agrees at 7 bases. Germline V gene data show CDR1 as LNHDA and CDR2 as SQIVND (reference sequence). After removal of 3 bases from V and 1 base from J, the junction contained 5 bases not matched to a gene. The CDR3 runs to 15 residues.

This sequence joins TRBV29-1 and TRBJ2-1, with D possibly matching TRBD2 (6 bases). V was pared by 0 bases and J by 4 bases, with 13 bases between. The CDR3 length is 15 residues. Germline V gives CDR1 SQVTM, CDR2 ANQGSEA. The CDR3 DNA is TGCAGCGTTGAAGATACGGGAGTGACGTACAATGAGCAGTTCTTC. Its protein is CSVEDTGVTYNEQFF.

V usage is TRBV9 and J usage is TRBJ2-7, with 7 bases lining up with TRBD1. With 1 base clipped from V and 3 bases from J, the junction kept 7 bases outside the gene matches. The CDR3 runs to 15 residues. Germline values: CDR1 SGDLS, CDR2 YYNGEE. The CDR3 bases are TGTGCCAGCAGCGTAACCGGGACAGCCCACTACGAGCAGTACTTC. This encodes CASSVTGTAHYEQYF.

This rearrangement joins TRBV10-3 to TRBJ2-7; D may be TRBD2 (5 bases). Germline V gene data show CDR1 as ENHRY and CDR2 as SYGVKD. Deletions cut 0 bases from V and 5 bases from J, with 14 bases between. The CDR3 is made up of 15 amino acids. The CDR3 region is CAISESRRGFDEQYF. The CDR3 DNA follows: TGTGCCATCAGTGAGTCGCGTCGGGGTTTCGACGAGCAGTACTTC.